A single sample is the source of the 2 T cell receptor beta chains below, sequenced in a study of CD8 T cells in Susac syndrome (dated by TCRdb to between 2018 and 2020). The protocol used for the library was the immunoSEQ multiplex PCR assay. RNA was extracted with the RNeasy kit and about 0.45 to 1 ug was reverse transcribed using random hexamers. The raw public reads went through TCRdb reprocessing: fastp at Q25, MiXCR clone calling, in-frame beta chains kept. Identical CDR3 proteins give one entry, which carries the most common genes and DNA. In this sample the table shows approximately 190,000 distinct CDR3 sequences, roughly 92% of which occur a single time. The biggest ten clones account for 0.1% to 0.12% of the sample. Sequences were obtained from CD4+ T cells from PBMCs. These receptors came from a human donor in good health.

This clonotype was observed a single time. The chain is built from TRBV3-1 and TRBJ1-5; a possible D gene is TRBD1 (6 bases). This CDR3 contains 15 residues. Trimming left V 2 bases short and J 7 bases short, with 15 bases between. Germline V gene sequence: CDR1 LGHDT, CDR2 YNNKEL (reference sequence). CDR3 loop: CASSQTTGFNQPQHF. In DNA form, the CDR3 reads TGTGCCAGCAGCCAAACGACAGGTTTCAACCAGCCCCAGCATTTT.

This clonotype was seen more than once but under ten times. The CDR3 DNA reads as TGTGCCATAAGGACTAGCGGGGGCACCAGCTCCTACGAGCAGTACTTC. Translated: CAIRTSGGTSSYEQYF. This chain links TRBV10-3 with TRBJ2-7; TRBD2 matches 13 bases. J gave up 0 bases and V 9 bases, and 8 bases lay outside the gene matches. This CDR3 has 16 amino acids. Germline V CDR1 and CDR2: ENHRY, SYGVKD.